This TCR beta chain was sequenced during a study of shared clonotypes between healthy human individuals. A word on this clone: The germline gene is not matched at one end of the junction; a read error may be the cause.

Terminally differentiated effector memory CD45RA+ cells were excluded by CCR7 positive selection of CD45RO-negative cells. CDR1 is MGHRA, CDR2 YSYEKL, per germline. This CDR3 contains 14 residues. Profiling relied on immunoSEQ multiplex PCR, and the TCRdb table lists in-frame clones only, not all of them. The sample lists about 2,200,000 clones, approximately 94% occurring once. This rearrangement joins TRBV4-1 to TRBJ1-1; maybe TRBD1 (6 bases). Sequenced material: naive CD8+ T cells from PBMCs. The source of this sequence is a man in his late teens or twenties in good health. Some clones in this sample may be carry-over from other donors' samples. In DNA, the CDR3 is TGCGCCAGCAGCCAAGATCCTCGGACAGTACGTTGGGACTTT. It specifies CASSQDPRTVRWDF.